The 15 T cell receptor beta chains presented below share a single source sample, sequenced in a study of regulatory T cells in long-lasting Graves disease. Combining iRepertoire HTBI primers with Arm-PCR of CDR3 regions, the authors built TCR beta libraries. TCRdb re-called the multiplex PCR reads through MiXCR, storing one row per CDR3 protein. The data hold 300,000 to 350,000 distinct CDR3 sequences, with around a fifth observed a single time. Noted time point: persistent/refractory GD, antithyroid drugs over 5 years with positive TRAb. RNA from PBMCs was the source of the TCR library. This material consisted of peripheral blood mononuclear cells (PBMCs), taken when the disease was refractory, from a patient treated with antithyroid drugs. These receptors were taken from a female donor with Graves disease.

This clonotype has more than one count but fewer than ten. The CDR3, as DNA: TGTGCCAGCAGCACTCCCAGGGGGGGAGGGGGGACCGGGGAGCTGTTTTTT. Protein: CASSTPRGGGGTGELFF. The V and J genes are TRBV9 and TRBJ2-2; D assignment may be TRBD1 or TRBD2 (7 bases each). There are 17 residues in the CDR3. CDR1 is SGDLS, CDR2 YYNGEE, per germline. Between the trimmed V and J ends, which lost 4 bases and 5 bases, there was a span of 21 bases.

This clonotype was seen ten or more times. The chain couples TRBV7-2 to TRBJ2-5; 7 positions agree with TRBD1. The junction had 4 bases not matched to a gene; V was cut back by 1 base and J by 2 bases. CDR3 length: 15 amino acids. CDR1 SGHTA and CDR2 FQGNSA come from the germline V gene. In DNA, the CDR3 is TGTGCCAGCAGCTTAGTAAGGGGGCCACAAGAGACCCAGTACTTC. It specifies CASSLVRGPQETQYF.

This clonotype was detected ten times or more. The chain combines TRBV28 with TRBJ1-1; D is perhaps TRBD1 (5 bases). The CDR3 has 18 amino acids. Trimming shortened V by 5 bases and J by 0 bases, and 22 bases separated the two germline ends. Germline values: CDR1 MDHEN, CDR2 SYDVKM. For the CDR3, the DNA is TGTGCCAGCAGTCCCCCCTACGACAGACAATCGATGAACACTGAAGCTTTCTTT. Protein sequence: CASSPPYDRQSMNTEAFF.

This clonotype was found a few times. The rearrangement uses TRBV20-1 and TRBJ2-4, with 11 nucleotides matching TRBD2. Germline-derived CDR1 and CDR2 are DFQATT and SNEGSKA (reference sequence). This CDR3 has 16 residues. The trim removed 6 bases at V and 2 bases at J, leaving 9 bases unmatched. The CDR3 bases are TGCAGTGCAACGGGACTAGCGGATCAAACCAAAAACATTCAGTACTTC. Protein product: CSATGLADQTKNIQYF.

This clonotype has ten or more counts. The chain combines TRBV15 with TRBJ2-6, with 7 nucleotides matching TRBD1. CDR1 LNHNV and CDR2 YYDKDF come from the germline V gene (reference sequence). The J segment lost 1 base and the V segment lost 3 bases, leaving 12 bases of the junction unmatched. The CDR3 runs to 19 residues. CDR3 in DNA: TGTGCCACCAGCAGTCCAATCCGGGACAGCCCATCTGGGGCCAACGTCCTGACTTTC. This translates into CATSSPIRDSPSGANVLTF.

A few counts support this clonotype. The chain is built from TRBV7-2 and TRBJ1-5, with D perhaps TRBD1 (5 bases). In germline, CDR1 is SGHTA, CDR2 FQGNSA. Trimming stripped 3 bases from V and 2 bases from J, with 14 bases between. The length of the CDR3 is 16 residues. In nucleotides, the CDR3 is TGTGCCAGCAGCTTCACCTCAGGGATGGGCAATCAGCCCCAGCATTTT. This translates into CASSFTSGMGNQPQHF.

The CDR3 loop reads CSAREFGNTEAFF. CDR3 in DNA: TGCAGTGCTAGGGAATTCGGGAACACTGAAGCTTTCTTT. This chain links TRBV20-1 with TRBJ1-1; D gene unclear. The CDR3 covers 13 residues. The germline gives CDR1 DFQATT, CDR2 SNEGSKA (reference sequence). Between the trimmed V and J ends, which lost 3 bases and 1 base, there was a span of 9 bases.

The chain carries TRBV6-1 and TRBJ1-5; 7 nucleotides line up with TRBD1. Per the germline V gene, CDR1 is MNHNS and CDR2 is SASEGT. Unmatched junction bases numbered 6, after V lost 1 base and J lost 6 bases. The CDR3 covers 15 residues. The CDR3 DNA is TGTGCCAGCAGTGAAGGGAGACAGGGCAGTCAGCCCCAGCATTTT. Translating gives CASSEGRQGSQPQHF.

Only one count was recorded for this clonotype. The chain couples TRBV7-2 to TRBJ2-7; D uncertain. Germline loops: CDR1 SGHTA, CDR2 FQGNSA. Deletions cut 3 bases from V and 4 bases from J, with 16 bases between. This CDR3 comprises 15 residues. The CDR3 here is CASSFISGATYEQYF. For the CDR3, the DNA is TGTGCCAGCAGCTTTATTTCTGGAGCTACGTACGAGCAGTACTTC.

This sequence joins TRBV27 and TRBJ2-1, with 10 bases lining up with TRBD1. V gave up 4 bases and J gave up 9 bases; unmatched junction bases: 12. The CDR3 length is 16 residues. Germline V gene sequence: CDR1 MNHEY, CDR2 SMNVEV (reference sequence). CDR3 sequence: CASSSTGTGERSEQFF. The DNA of the CDR3 is TGTGCCAGCAGTTCCACCGGGACAGGGGAAAGGAGTGAGCAGTTCTTC.

This clonotype was counted ten times or more. The V call is TRBV7-2, the J call TRBJ2-5; D not certain. The germline gives CDR1 SGHTA, CDR2 FQGNSA. The CDR3 spans 13 residues. Trimming cost V 2 bases and J 1 base, with 5 bases left between them. Written as DNA, the CDR3 is TGTGCCAGCAGCTTACAAACCCAAGAGACCCAGTACTTC. Amino acids: CASSLQTQETQYF.

This clonotype was seen repeatedly, ten times or more. The V call is TRBV12-3 or TRBV12-4, the J call TRBJ1-1; no reliable D call. This CDR3 is built from 13 residues. V shed 8 bases and J shed 1 base, with 11 bases lying between them. CDR3 sequence reads: CASCLGRNTEAFF. CDR3 in DNA: TGTGCCAGCTGCTTGGGGAGGAACACTGAAGCTTTCTTT.

This chain links TRBV13 with TRBJ2-5; 9 bases fit TRBD1. The germline CDR1 and CDR2 sequences are PRHDT and FYEKMQ (reference sequence). The CDR3 is 17 residues long. V gave up 5 bases and J gave up 2 bases; unmatched junction bases: 12. CDR3 nucleotides: TGTGCCAGCAGCATAAGAAGGACAGGGGAGTGGCAAGAGACCCAGTACTTC. Translation gives CASSIRRTGEWQETQYF.

This chain connects TRBV6-1 to TRBJ1-1, with unresolved D. Germline loops: CDR1 MNHNS, CDR2 SASEGT. V lost 7 bases, J lost 0 bases, and 15 bases lay in between. The CDR3 sequence is 15 residues long. The CDR3 DNA reads as TGTGCCAGCAATACCAAGGACCTGGTGAACACTGAAGCTTTCTTT. It encodes CASNTKDLVNTEAFF.

This clonotype appeared many times. This chain links TRBV15 with TRBJ2-5; D may be TRBD1 (5 bases). The germline V and J ends were trimmed by 3 bases and 4 bases, with 12 bases remaining between them. CDR1 and CDR2 from the germline V gene are LNHNV and YYDKDF (reference sequence). The CDR3 runs to 14 residues. CDR3 amino acids: CATSRLPGAETQYF. In DNA, the CDR3 is TGTGCCACCAGCAGGCTACCTGGGGCAGAGACCCAGTACTTC.